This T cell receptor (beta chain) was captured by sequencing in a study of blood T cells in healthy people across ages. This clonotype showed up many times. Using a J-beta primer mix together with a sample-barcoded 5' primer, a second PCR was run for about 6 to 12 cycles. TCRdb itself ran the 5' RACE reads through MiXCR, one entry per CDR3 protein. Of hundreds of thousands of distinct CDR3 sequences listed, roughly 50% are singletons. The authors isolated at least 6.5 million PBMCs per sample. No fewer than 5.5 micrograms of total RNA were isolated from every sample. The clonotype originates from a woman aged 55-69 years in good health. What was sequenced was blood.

This chain's CDR3 is CSVTGTSASYEQYF. The CDR3, as DNA: TGCAGCGTTACTGGGACTAGCGCCTCCTACGAGCAGTACTTC. This rearrangement joins TRBV29-1 to TRBJ2-7; 10 nucleotides agree with TRBD2. CDR1 SQVTM and CDR2 ANQGSEA come from the germline V gene. Losses at the gene ends were 5 bases for V and 0 bases for J; bases not matched to a gene: 4. CDR3 length: 14 residues.